The 9 T cell receptor beta chains listed next were all sequenced from one sample in a study of Ad26.COV2.S vaccination and SARS-CoV-2 variants. Stated treatment: 19 received Ad26.COV2.S at low or high dose, single or two shots; 5 received placebo; per-sample allocation not given. Sampling took place 63 days after the first vaccine or placebo injection. Measured with immunoSEQ multiplex PCR; TCRdb has only the in-frame clones, and not every one. The sample contains 350,000 to 500,000 clones, 89% of which appear only once. The material was peripheral blood, obtained in a trial of Ad26.COV2.S vaccine versus placebo. All receptors come from a person between 18 and 65 years old who received the Ad26.COV2.S COVID-19 vaccine or a placebo.

The chain is built from TRBV27 and TRBJ1-5; no definite D call. Germline V gene data show CDR1 as MNHEY and CDR2 as SMNVEV (reference sequence). Trimming took off 3 bases at V and 9 bases at J, with 6 bases between the two ends. The CDR3 loop spans 11 amino acids. The CDR3 region is CASSFAGPQHF. CDR3 coding DNA: TGTGCCAGCAGTTTTGCGGGGCCCCAGCATTTT.

The genes are TRBV12-3 or TRBV12-4 and TRBJ1-1; no clear D. The CDR3 covers 11 residues. The germline V and J ends were trimmed by 6 bases and 5 bases, with 7 bases remaining between them. CDR3 in DNA: TGTGCCAGCAGCTCCGGGACTGAAGCTTTCTTT. Protein sequence: CASSSGTEAFF.

V gene TRBV20-1 combines with J gene TRBJ1-5, with no clear D. The CDR3 consists of 16 residues. Trimming cost V 3 bases and J 5 bases, with 20 bases left between them. Germline V gene data show CDR1 as DFQATT and CDR2 as SNEGSKA (reference sequence). The chain's CDR3 is CSASRRLGGEDQPQHF. The CDR3 nucleotides read TGCAGTGCTAGTCGGAGGCTGGGAGGTGAGGATCAGCCCCAGCATTTT.

This clone was detected a few times. The J gene is TRBJ2-7, the V gene TRBV9; TRBD2 matches at 7 bases. The CDR3 has 15 amino acids. CDR1 is SGDLS and CDR2 is YYNGEE in the germline V gene. V lost 1 base and J lost 5; bases outside the gene matches: 9. The CDR3 protein is CASSVRPSGEDEQYF. The CDR3 DNA follows: TGTGCCAGCAGCGTACGGCCCAGCGGGGAGGACGAGCAGTACTTC.

The rearrangement links TRBV24-1 to TRBJ1-2; perhaps TRBD1 as D (5 bases). V lost 4 bases to trimming and J lost 2 bases, with 10 bases between them. Germline V lookup: CDR1 KGHDR, CDR2 SFDVKD. The CDR3 sequence is 14 residues long. CDR3 bases: TGTGCCACCAGTGAAGGGGCCGACAACTATGGCTACACCTTC. Residues: CATSEGADNYGYTF.

The chain recombines TRBV10-1 with TRBJ2-2, with D unclear. From germline, CDR1 is WNHNN and CDR2 SYGVQD (reference sequence). Trimming took 5 bases from V and 0 from J, leaving 7 bases between them. The CDR3 is 14 residues long. This CDR3 reads CASSNPPNTGELFF. CDR3 DNA sequence: TGCGCCAGCAGTAACCCTCCGAACACCGGGGAGCTGTTTTTT.

The chain combines TRBV28 with TRBJ2-7; D ambiguous. The V end was cut by 6 bases, the J end by 4 bases, with 10 bases between. From germline, CDR1 is MDHEN and CDR2 SYDVKM. The CDR3 contains 12 residues. CDR3 sequence: CASSRPRYEQYF. The CDR3 bases are TGTGCCAGCAGCCGACCCCGGTACGAGCAGTACTTC.

V gene TRBV27 combines with J gene TRBJ1-2; 8 bases are shared with TRBD1. The J segment lost 8 bases and the V segment lost 7 bases, leaving 9 bases of the junction unmatched. Germline V gene data show CDR1 as MNHEY and CDR2 as SMNVEV (reference sequence). The CDR3 length is 13 residues. CDR3: CASTEGQGGGYTF. DNA for the CDR3: TGTGCCAGCACCGAAGGACAGGGCGGGGGCTACACCTTC.

The chain is built from TRBV2 and TRBJ1-4; 10 bases map to TRBD1. Trimming removed 4 bases from V and 8 bases from J; junction bases left unmatched: 10. Looked up from germline, CDR1 is SNHLY and CDR2 is FYNNEI. This CDR3 region has 16 residues. CDR3 sequence reads: CASSVLRDRGIEKLFF. In DNA, the CDR3 is TGTGCCAGCAGTGTACTTCGGGACAGGGGAATAGAAAAACTGTTTTTT.